This is a list of T cell receptor beta chains from one sample in a study of shared clonotypes between healthy human individuals. Using immunoSEQ multiplex PCR, the repertoire was profiled, and TCRdb retains in-frame clones only, with some absent. Here the sample spans a few million clones, 85% to 95% being singletons. Sequencing input: naive CD4+ T cells from PBMCs. The receptors originated from a young man in good health. Some clones in this sample may be carry-over from other donors' samples. The CDR3 runs from the conserved cysteine through the conserved F or W. D genes are given only for firm matches. The size entry is marked missing in some rows and otherwise reads once, few, many or a size class.

d_call	v_call	clone_size	j_call	cdr3_nt	cdr3_aa
-	TRBV6-1	-	TRBJ2-2	TGTGCCAGCAAAGGACAGTTAGTCACCGGGGAGCTGTTTTTT	CASKGQLVTGELFF
TRBD2	TRBV29-1	-	TRBJ2-5	TGCAGCGTTGATCCCGGGACTAGCGACCCGCAGGAGACCCAGTACTTC	CSVDPGTSDPQETQYF
-	TRBV7-6	-	TRBJ2-6	TGTGCCAGCAGCCCTACAGGGTCGGGGGCCAACGTCCTGACTTTC	CASSPTGSGANVLTF
-	TRBV6-1	once	TRBJ1-1	TGTGCCAGCAGTGAACACGGGAGGAACACTGAAGCTTTCTTT	CASSEHGRNTEAFF
-	TRBV7-2	-	TRBJ2-5	TGTGCCAGCAGCAGGGGACCGACGTCAGAGACCCAGTACTTC	CASSRGPTSETQYF
TRBD2	TRBV6-5	-	TRBJ2-7	TGTGCCAGCAGGGGGGGGGTTAACGAGCAGTACTTC	CASRGGVNEQYF
-	TRBV12-5	-	TRBJ1-1	TGTGCTAGTGGTTTGCAACAGGATCACGCTGAAGCTTTCTTT	CASGLQQDHAEAFF
TRBD1	TRBV30	-	TRBJ1-2	TGTGCCTGGACCCGGACAGGGGGATCCTATGGCTACACCTTC	CAWTRTGGSYGYTF
TRBD2	TRBV2	-	TRBJ2-7	TGTGCCAGCAGTGCGGGAGGACCCCAGAACTTC	CASSAGGPQNF
TRBD1	TRBV4-2	-	TRBJ1-4	TGTGCCAGCAGCGTGGGACAGGGGAACGAAAAACTGTTTTTT	CASSVGQGNEKLFF
TRBD1	TRBV7-3	-	TRBJ1-1	TGTGCCAGCAGCCGCTTACAGGGGGCGGCTTTCTTT	CASSRLQGAAFF
TRBD2	TRBV5-1	once	TRBJ2-2	TGCGCCAGCAGCACCCAACCTTCGGGAGGGTTCACCGGGGAGCTGTTTTTT	CASSTQPSGGFTGELFF
TRBD1	TRBV23-1	-	TRBJ1-5	TGCGCCAGCAGTCACTCGGACAGGGGCGGTCAGCCCCAGCATTTT	CASSHSDRGGQPQHF
-	TRBV6-5	-	TRBJ1-1	TGTGCCAGCAGTCGTATCAGGGAGACTGAAGCTTTCTTT	CASSRIRETEAFF
-	TRBV6-1	-	TRBJ1-1	TGTGCCAGCAGGACGAGAACTGAAGCTTTCTTT	CASRTRTEAFF
-	TRBV29-1	few	TRBJ1-2	TGCAGCGTTGAATCTGCTTTGGGAGGCTACACCTTC	CSVESALGGYTF
TRBD1	TRBV6-1	-	TRBJ2-1	TGTGCCAGCAGTGAAGGGGACAGCTCCTACAATGAGCAGTTCTTC	CASSEGDSSYNEQFF
-	TRBV5-1	-	TRBJ2-1	TGCGCCAGCAGCTCCCTGACTCCTAGTCCCTACAATGAGCAGTTCTTC	CASSSLTPSPYNEQFF
-	TRBV5-1	-	TRBJ1-1	TGCGCCAGCACGGTCGTCAGCGGTGGCACTGAAGCTTTCTTT	CASTVVSGGTEAFF
TRBD2	TRBV29-1	-	TRBJ2-7	TGCAGCGTTGAAACTAGCGTATCCTACGAGCAGTACTTC	CSVETSVSYEQYF
-	TRBV7-8	-	TRBJ2-2	TGTGCCAGCAGTGGGAGTAGACTAGCGAACACCGGGGAGCTGTTTTTT	CASSGSRLANTGELFF
-	TRBV7-3	-	TRBJ2-3	TGTGCCAGCAGCTTAAAGGGGAGCACAGATACGCAGTATTTT	CASSLKGSTDTQYF
-	TRBV5-1	-	TRBJ1-4	TGCGCCAGCAGCTTGGCCCTAGGGGCTGGTGAAAAACTGTTTTTT	CASSLALGAGEKLFF
TRBD1	TRBV28	few	TRBJ1-1	TGTGCCAGCACCCGACAGGGTGTCGTCTACACTGAAGCTTTCTTT	CASTRQGVVYTEAFF
TRBD2	TRBV9	-	TRBJ2-1	TGTGCCAGCAGTGCTCCGGGACTAGCGGGACGGGGCTCCTACAATGAGCAGTTCTTC	CASSAPGLAGRGSYNEQFF
-	TRBV15	-	TRBJ2-1	TGTGCCACCAGCAAAACCAAGGGGGTTTACAATGAGCAGTTCTTC	CATSKTKGVYNEQFF
TRBD2	TRBV27	-	TRBJ2-7	TGTGCCAGCAGCCCTAGGACTAGCGGGAGGGCCGAGCAGTACTTC	CASSPRTSGRAEQYF
-	TRBV4-2	-	TRBJ2-5	TGTGCCAGCAGCCAAGATCATCCGGGGGAGGAGACCCAGTACTTC	CASSQDHPGEETQYF